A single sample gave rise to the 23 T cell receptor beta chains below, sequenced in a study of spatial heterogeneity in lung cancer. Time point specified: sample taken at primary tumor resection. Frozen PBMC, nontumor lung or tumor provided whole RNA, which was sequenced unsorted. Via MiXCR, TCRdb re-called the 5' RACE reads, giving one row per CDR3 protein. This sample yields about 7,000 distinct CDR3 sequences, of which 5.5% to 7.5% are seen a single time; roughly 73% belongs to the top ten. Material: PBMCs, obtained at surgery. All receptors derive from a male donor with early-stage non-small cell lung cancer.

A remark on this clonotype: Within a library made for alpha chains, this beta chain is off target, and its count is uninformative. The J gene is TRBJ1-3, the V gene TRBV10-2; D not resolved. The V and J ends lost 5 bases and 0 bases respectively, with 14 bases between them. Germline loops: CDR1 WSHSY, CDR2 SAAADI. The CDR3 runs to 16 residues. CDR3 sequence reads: CASSLSPPSSGNTIYF. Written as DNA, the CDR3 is TGCGCCAGCAGTCTCAGCCCACCTTCCTCTGGAAACACCATATATTTT.

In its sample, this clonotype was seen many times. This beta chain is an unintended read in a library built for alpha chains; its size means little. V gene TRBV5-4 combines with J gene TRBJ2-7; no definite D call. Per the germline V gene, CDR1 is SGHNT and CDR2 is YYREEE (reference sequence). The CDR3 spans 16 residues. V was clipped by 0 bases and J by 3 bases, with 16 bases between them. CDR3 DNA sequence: TGTGCCAGCAGCTTGGTAGGCAGGCACTACCACTACGAGCAGTACTTC. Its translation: CASSLVGRHYHYEQYF.

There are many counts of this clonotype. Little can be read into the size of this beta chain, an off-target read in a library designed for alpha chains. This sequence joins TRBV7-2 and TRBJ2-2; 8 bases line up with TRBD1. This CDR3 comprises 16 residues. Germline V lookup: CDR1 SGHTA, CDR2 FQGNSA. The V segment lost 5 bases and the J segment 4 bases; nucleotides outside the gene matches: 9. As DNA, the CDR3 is TGTGCCAGCAGCCCCCAAGGACAGGGTGTCACCGGGGAGCTGTTTTTT. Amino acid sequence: CASSPQGQGVTGELFF.

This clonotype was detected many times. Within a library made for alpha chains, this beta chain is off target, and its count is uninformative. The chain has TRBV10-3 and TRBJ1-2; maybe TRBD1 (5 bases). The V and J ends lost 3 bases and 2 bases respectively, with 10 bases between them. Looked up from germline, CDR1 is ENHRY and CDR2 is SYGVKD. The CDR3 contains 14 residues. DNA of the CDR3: TGTGCCATCAGTGATCAGGGTTGGAACTATGGCTACACCTTC. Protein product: CAISDQGWNYGYTF.

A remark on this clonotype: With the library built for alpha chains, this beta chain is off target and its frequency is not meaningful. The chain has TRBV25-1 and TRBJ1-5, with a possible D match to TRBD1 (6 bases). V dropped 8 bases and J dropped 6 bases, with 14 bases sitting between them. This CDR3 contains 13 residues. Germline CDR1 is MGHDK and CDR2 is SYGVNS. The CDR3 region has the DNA TGTGCCAGCCGGGGGCAGGGCGCTCAGCCCCAGCATTTT. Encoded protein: CASRGQGAQPQHF.

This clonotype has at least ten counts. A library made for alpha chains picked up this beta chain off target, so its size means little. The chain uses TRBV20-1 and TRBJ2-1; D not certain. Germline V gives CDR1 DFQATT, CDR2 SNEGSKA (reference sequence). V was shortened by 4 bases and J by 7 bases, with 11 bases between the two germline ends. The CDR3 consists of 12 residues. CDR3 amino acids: CSATAMTNEQFF. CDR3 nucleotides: TGCAGTGCTACGGCTATGACAAATGAGCAGTTCTTC.

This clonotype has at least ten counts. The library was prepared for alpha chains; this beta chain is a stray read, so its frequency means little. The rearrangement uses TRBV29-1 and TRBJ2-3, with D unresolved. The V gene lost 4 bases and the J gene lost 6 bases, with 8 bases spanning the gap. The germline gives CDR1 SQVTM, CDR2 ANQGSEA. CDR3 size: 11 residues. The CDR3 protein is CSVAEVDTQYF. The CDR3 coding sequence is TGCAGCGTTGCTGAGGTGGATACGCAGTATTTT.

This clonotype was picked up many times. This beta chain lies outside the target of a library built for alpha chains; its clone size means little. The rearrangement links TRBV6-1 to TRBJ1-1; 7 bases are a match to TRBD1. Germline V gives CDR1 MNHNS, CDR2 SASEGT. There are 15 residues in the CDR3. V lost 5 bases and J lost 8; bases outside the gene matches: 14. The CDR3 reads CASSLPGRGRGEAFF. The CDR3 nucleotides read TGTGCCAGCAGTCTTCCAGGGAGGGGGCGCGGAGAAGCTTTCTTT.

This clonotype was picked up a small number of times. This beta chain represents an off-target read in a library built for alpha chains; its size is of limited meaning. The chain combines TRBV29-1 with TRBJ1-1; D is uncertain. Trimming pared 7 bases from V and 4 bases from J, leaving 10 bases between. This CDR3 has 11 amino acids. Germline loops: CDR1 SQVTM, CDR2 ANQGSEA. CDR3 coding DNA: TGCAGCGCTTCCCCGGGCACTGAAGCTTTCTTT. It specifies CSASPGTEAFF.

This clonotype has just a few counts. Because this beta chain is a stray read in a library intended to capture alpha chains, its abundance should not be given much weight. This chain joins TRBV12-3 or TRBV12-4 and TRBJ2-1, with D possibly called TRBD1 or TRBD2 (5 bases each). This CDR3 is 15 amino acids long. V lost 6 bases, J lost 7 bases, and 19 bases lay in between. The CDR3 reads CASRLDGTPLNEQFF. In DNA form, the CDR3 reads TGTGCCAGCAGGCTTGATGGGACCCCCTTGAATGAGCAGTTCTTC.

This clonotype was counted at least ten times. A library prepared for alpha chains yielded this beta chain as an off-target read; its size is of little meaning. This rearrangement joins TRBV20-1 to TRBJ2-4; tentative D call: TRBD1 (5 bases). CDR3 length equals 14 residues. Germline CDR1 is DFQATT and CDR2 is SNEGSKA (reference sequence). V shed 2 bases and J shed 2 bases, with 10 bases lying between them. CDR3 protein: CSARITGSKNIQYF. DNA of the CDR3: TGCAGTGCTAGAATCACAGGATCCAAAAACATTCAGTACTTC.

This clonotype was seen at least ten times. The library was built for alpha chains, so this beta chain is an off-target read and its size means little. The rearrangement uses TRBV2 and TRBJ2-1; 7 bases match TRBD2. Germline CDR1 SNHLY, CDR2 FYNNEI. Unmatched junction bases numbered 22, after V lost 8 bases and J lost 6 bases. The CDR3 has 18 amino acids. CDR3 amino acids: CASGALDGKAGISNEQFF. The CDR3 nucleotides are TGTGCCAGCGGGGCCCTAGACGGGAAAGCGGGAATTTCCAATGAGCAGTTCTTC.

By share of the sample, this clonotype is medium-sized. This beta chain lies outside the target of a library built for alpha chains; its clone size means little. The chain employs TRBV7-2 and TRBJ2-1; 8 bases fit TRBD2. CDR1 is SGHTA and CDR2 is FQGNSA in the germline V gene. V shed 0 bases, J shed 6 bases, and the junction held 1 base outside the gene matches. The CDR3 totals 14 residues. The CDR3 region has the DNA TGTGCCAGCAGCTTAGCCGGGGGGGCCAATGAGCAGTTCTTC. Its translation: CASSLAGGANEQFF.

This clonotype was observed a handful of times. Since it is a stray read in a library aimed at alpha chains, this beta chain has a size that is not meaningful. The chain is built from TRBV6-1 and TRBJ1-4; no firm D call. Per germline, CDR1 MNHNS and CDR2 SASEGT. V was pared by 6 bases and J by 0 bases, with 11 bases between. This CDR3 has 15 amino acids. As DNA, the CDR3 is TGTGCCAGCAGGGAGGGTTCCGCAACTAATGAAAAACTGTTTTTT. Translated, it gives CASREGSATNEKLFF.

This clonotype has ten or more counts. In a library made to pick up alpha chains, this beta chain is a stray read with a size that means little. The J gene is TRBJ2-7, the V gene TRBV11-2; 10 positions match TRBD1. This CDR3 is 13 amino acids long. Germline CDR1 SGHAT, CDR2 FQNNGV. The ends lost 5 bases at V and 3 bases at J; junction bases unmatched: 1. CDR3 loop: CASSRDRGYEQYF. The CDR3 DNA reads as TGTGCCAGCAGCAGGGACAGGGGCTACGAGCAGTACTTC.

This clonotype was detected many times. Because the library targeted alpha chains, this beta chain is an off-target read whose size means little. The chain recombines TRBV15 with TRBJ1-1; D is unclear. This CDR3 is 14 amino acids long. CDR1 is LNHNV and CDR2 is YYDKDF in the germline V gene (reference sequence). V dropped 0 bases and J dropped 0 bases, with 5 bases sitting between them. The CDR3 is CATSRDRMNTEAFF. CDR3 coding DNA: TGTGCCACCAGCAGAGATCGGATGAACACTGAAGCTTTCTTT.

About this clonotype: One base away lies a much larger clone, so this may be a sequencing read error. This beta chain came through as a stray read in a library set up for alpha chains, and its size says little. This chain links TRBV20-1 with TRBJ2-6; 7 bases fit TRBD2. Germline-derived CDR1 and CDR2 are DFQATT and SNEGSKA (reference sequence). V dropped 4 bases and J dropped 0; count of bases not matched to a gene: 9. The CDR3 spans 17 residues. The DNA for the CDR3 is TGCAGTGCTACTCCCCGGGGAGGGCTCTCTGGGGCCAACGTCCTGACTTTC. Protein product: CSATPRGGLSGANVLTF.

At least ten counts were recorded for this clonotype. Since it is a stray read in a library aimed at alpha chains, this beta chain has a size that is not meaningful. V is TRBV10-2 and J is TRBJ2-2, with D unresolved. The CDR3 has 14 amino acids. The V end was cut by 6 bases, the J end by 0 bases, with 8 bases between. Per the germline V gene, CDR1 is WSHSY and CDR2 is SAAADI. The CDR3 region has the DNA TGCGCCAGCAGCGGGCTAGCGAACACCGGGGAGCTGTTTTTT. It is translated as CASSGLANTGELFF.

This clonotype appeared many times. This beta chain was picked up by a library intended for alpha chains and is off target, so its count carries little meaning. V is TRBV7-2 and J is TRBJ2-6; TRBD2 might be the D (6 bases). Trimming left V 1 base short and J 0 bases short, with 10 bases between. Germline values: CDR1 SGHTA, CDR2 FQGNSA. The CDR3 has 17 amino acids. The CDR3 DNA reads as TGTGCCAGCAGCTTAGGCGGGGCGGCCTCTGGGGCCAACGTCCTGACTTTC. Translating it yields CASSLGGAASGANVLTF.

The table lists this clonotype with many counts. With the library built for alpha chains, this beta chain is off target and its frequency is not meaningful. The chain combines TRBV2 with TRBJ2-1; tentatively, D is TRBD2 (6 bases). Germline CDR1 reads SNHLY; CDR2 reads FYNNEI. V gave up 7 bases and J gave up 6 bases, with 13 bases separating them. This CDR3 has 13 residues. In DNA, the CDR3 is TGTGCCAGCACGGGGGTGATGGTCAATGAGCAGTTCTTC. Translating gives CASTGVMVNEQFF.

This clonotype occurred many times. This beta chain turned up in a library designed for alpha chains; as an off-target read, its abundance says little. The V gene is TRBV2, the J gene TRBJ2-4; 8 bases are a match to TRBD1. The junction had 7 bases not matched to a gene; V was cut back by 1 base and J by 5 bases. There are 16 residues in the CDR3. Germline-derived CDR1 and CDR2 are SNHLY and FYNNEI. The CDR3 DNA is TGTGCCAGCAGTGAAGTCGGCAGGGGGCTTGAAAACATTCAGTACTTC. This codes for CASSEVGRGLENIQYF.

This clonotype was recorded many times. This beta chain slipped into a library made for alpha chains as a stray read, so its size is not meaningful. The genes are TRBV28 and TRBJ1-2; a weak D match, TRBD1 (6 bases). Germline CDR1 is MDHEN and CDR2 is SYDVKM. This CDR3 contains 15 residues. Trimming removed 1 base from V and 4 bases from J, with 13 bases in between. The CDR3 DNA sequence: TGTGCCAGCAGTTTATCGGCGACAGGAACCTATGGCTACACCTTC. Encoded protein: CASSLSATGTYGYTF.

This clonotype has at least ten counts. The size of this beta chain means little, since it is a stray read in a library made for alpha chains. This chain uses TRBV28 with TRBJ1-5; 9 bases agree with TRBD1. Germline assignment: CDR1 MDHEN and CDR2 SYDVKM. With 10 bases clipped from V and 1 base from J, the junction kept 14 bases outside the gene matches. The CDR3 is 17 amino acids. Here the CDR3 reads CATTTSTGGRSNQPQHF. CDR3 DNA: TGTGCCACCACCACCTCTACAGGGGGCAGGAGCAATCAGCCCCAGCATTTT.